Each of the 26 T cell receptor beta chains below was sequenced from the same sample in a study of blood T cell repertoires in COVID-19. This table comes from immunoSEQ multiplex PCR, and its TCRdb copy is limited to in-frame clones, with some not included. Seen here are fewer than 400,000 clones, 80% to 90% observed once, and the top ten hold more than 5%. Sequenced input: PBMCs or T cells enriched from blood (not recorded which). Receptor source: a man aged 25 to 45 who had recovered from COVID-19.

CDR3 DNA: TGTGCTAGTGGTCTCTATGGGACAGGGGACACTGAAGCTTTCTTT. Its translation is CASGLYGTGDTEAFF. The chain employs TRBV12-5 and TRBJ1-1, with 10 bases matching TRBD1. V gave up 5 bases and J gave up 3 bases; unmatched junction bases: 6. The CDR3 is made up of 15 amino acids. Germline lookup yields CDR1 LGHNT and CDR2 FRNRAP.

The J gene is TRBJ2-3, the V gene TRBV11-3; a weak D match, TRBD2 (6 bases). V shed 5 bases and J shed 4 bases, with 16 bases lying between them. Looked up from germline, CDR1 is SGHNT and CDR2 is YENEEA. The CDR3 contains 15 residues. Here the CDR3 reads CASSPGLPASDTQYF. The CDR3 DNA reads as TGTGCCAGCAGCCCGGGACTGCCTGCGTCAGATACGCAGTATTTT. Supplemented by reference TRBV11-3 and TRBJ2-3, the full variable domain reads EAGVVQSPRYKIIEKKQPVAFWCNPISGHNTLYWYLQNLGQGPELLIRYENEEAVDDSQLPKDRFSAERLKGVDSTLKIQPAELGDSAVYLCASSPGLPASDTQYFGPGTRLTVL.

The chain uses TRBV19 and TRBJ2-7; D may be TRBD2 (5 bases). From germline, CDR1 is LNHDA and CDR2 SQIVND (reference sequence). The CDR3 is 16 amino acids. V lost 5 bases and J lost 0, with 17 bases in between. The CDR3 nucleotides read TGTGCCAGTAGTCCTCTGGCGGGCCACCTCTCCTACGAGCAGTACTTC. Translation: CASSPLAGHLSYEQYF.

The rearrangement links TRBV5-4 to TRBJ2-2; a possible D gene is TRBD1 (5 bases). Trimming shortened V by 4 bases and J by 3 bases, and 10 bases separated the two germline ends. Germline assignment: CDR1 SGHNT and CDR2 YYREEE (reference sequence). The CDR3 length is 14 residues. The CDR3 region is CASSLDRDTGELFF. The CDR3 bases are TGTGCCAGCAGCCTCGACAGAGACACCGGGGAGCTGTTTTTT. Combining the CDR3 with reference TRBV5-4 and TRBJ2-2 gives the whole variable domain ETGVTQSPTHLIKTRGQQVTLRCSSQSGHNTVSWYQQALGQGPQFIFQYYREEENGRGNFPPRFSGLQFPNYSSELNVNALELDDSALYLCASSLDRDTGELFFGEGSRLTVL.

The chain links TRBV27 to TRBJ2-7; TRBD2 agrees at 7 bases. CDR1 and CDR2 (germline): MNHEY, SMNVEV (reference sequence). The J segment lost 0 bases and the V segment lost 7 bases, leaving 15 bases of the junction unmatched. The CDR3 is 17 amino acids. In DNA form, the CDR3 reads TGTGCCAGCACCAACGTGGGGCTAGCGGATATCTCCTACGAGCAGTACTTC. Translated, it gives CASTNVGLADISYEQYF.

The chain carries TRBV27 and TRBJ1-6, with D maybe TRBD1 (6 bases). The CDR3 totals 16 residues. Germline-derived CDR1 and CDR2 are MNHEY and SMNVEV (reference sequence). Trimming pared 3 bases from V and 5 bases from J, leaving 14 bases between. The CDR3 sequence is CASSFLDRTDNSPLHF. The CDR3 nucleotides read TGTGCCAGCAGTTTCCTCGACAGGACTGATAATTCACCCCTCCACTTT.

The CDR3 region has the DNA TGTGCCAGCAGTGAACTGGCAGGGGGCCTGAACACTGAAGCTTTCTTT. It translates to CASSELAGGLNTEAFF. The chain uses TRBV6-1 and TRBJ1-1; 8 bases fit TRBD1. J lost 0 bases, V lost 2 bases, and 5 bases had no gene match. The CDR3 is made up of 16 amino acids. CDR1 MNHNS and CDR2 SASEGT come from the germline V gene.

This chain joins TRBV5-1 and TRBJ2-7; D not certain. Germline V gene sequence: CDR1 SGHRS, CDR2 YFSETQ. CDR3 length: 15 amino acids. Trimming shortened V by 2 bases and J by 2 bases, and 14 bases separated the two germline ends. The CDR3 DNA sequence: TGCGCCAGCAGCTTAGCCGGGTCTCAGCCCTACGAGCAGTACTTC. Translation: CASSLAGSQPYEQYF.

This clone was seen once. V is TRBV6-4 and J is TRBJ2-7, with 13 bases aligning to TRBD2. V shed 6 bases and J 6 bases; nucleotides not matched to a gene: 5. The germline V gene has CDR1 MRHNA and CDR2 SNTAGT. The CDR3 consists of 14 residues. The chain's CDR3 is CASRLAGGFCEQYF. DNA for the CDR3: TGTGCCAGCAGACTAGCGGGGGGGTTCTGCGAGCAGTACTTC.

Here the CDR3 DNA reads TGTGCCAGCAGCTTAATGGGGACTACAGATACGCAGTATTTT. This codes for CASSLMGTTDTQYF. The chain employs TRBV7-2 and TRBJ2-3, with D possibly TRBD2 on 6 matching bases. Trimming removed 2 bases at V and 3 bases at J, with 9 bases between. This CDR3 has 14 residues. The germline V gene has CDR1 SGHTA and CDR2 FQGNSA.

The chain is built from TRBV2 and TRBJ1-2; 10 positions match TRBD1. Germline CDR1 reads SNHLY; CDR2 reads FYNNEI. CDR3 size: 13 residues. The J segment lost 5 bases and the V segment lost 4 bases, leaving 1 base of the junction unmatched. CDR3 sequence reads: CASSVDRGYGYTF. DNA for the CDR3: TGTGCCAGCAGTGTGGACAGGGGGTATGGCTACACCTTC.

The chain couples TRBV5-5 to TRBJ1-6; TRBD1 matches at 7 bases. In germline, CDR1 is SGHKS, CDR2 YYEKEE (reference sequence). With 4 bases clipped from V and 8 bases from J, the junction kept 3 bases outside the gene matches. There are 13 residues in the CDR3. CDR3 residues: CASSNQGDSPLHF. The CDR3 DNA reads as TGTGCCAGCAGCAACCAGGGGGATTCACCCCTCCACTTT.

The chain is built from TRBV10-3 and TRBJ1-4; possibly TRBD1 for D (6 bases). In germline, CDR1 is ENHRY, CDR2 SYGVKD. Deletions cut 3 bases from V and 8 bases from J, with 25 bases between. CDR3 length: 18 amino acids. CDR3 in DNA: TGTGCCATCAGTGACCCCACGGGCCCCACAGGGCTGGGCGAAAAACTGTTTTTT. It specifies CAISDPTGPTGLGEKLFF.

This clone is a singleton in its sample. The rearrangement uses TRBV5-4 and TRBJ2-5, with a tentative D call TRBD2 (7 bases). This CDR3 region has 12 residues. Germline CDR1 is SGHNT and CDR2 is YYREEE (reference sequence). CDR3 DNA sequence: TGTGCTTGCGGGGGCGGGGTGGAGACCCAGTACTTC. Translation gives CACGGGVETQYF.

The chain couples TRBV20-1 to TRBJ2-1; TRBD2 matches at 8 bases. This CDR3 is built from 16 residues. After removal of 3 bases from V and 7 bases from J, the junction contained 14 bases not matched to a gene. CDR1 and CDR2 from the germline V gene are DFQATT and SNEGSKA (reference sequence). The chain's CDR3 is CSASNPRGGLVNEQFF. CDR3 DNA: TGCAGTGCTAGTAATCCCCGGGGGGGGTTGGTGAATGAGCAGTTCTTC.

The chain combines TRBV19 with TRBJ2-6; tentative D call: TRBD2 (5 bases). The germline V and J ends were trimmed by 5 bases and 0 bases, with 23 bases remaining between them. The CDR3 covers 20 residues. Germline-derived CDR1 and CDR2 are LNHDA and SQIVND (reference sequence). The CDR3 nucleotides are TGTGCCAGTAGTCCCTGGGAGACGGAAAGGCTCTTCTCTGGGGCCAACGTCCTGACTTTC. This gives the protein CASSPWETERLFSGANVLTF.

The table lists this clone with a count of one. The chain recombines TRBV28 with TRBJ1-4; D unresolved. Per germline, CDR1 MDHEN and CDR2 SYDVKM. This CDR3 spans 14 amino acids. V shed 7 bases and J shed 10 bases, with 19 bases lying between them. The CDR3 DNA follows: TGTGCCAGCACTAAGCCCATTAGCGTAGGAAAACTGTTTTTT. Its protein is CASTKPISVGKLFF.

The sample holds a few counts of this clone. The V gene is TRBV2, the J gene TRBJ2-5; D may be TRBD1 (6 bases). Germline lookup yields CDR1 SNHLY and CDR2 FYNNEI. V was cut by 5 bases and J by 1 base, with 8 bases left in between. The CDR3 sequence is 13 residues long. The CDR3 is CASSTDSQETQYF. The CDR3 bases are TGTGCCAGCAGTACGGACAGCCAAGAGACCCAGTACTTC.

The rearrangement joins TRBV11-2 to TRBJ2-7; weak D call: TRBD1 (6 bases). Trimming pared 1 base from V and 4 bases from J, leaving 8 bases between. The germline gives CDR1 SGHAT, CDR2 FQNNGV. There are 13 residues in the CDR3. For the CDR3, the DNA is TGTGCCAGCAGCTTAGCAGGGGTGTACGAGCAGTACTTC. Protein: CASSLAGVYEQYF.

This chain's CDR3 is CASSPRGTGFTDTQYF. The CDR3 coding sequence is TGTGCCAGCAGCCCTAGAGGGACAGGGTTCACAGATACGCAGTATTTT. The V call is TRBV7-9, the J call TRBJ2-3; 9 nucleotides agree with TRBD1. J was trimmed by 2 bases and V by 5 bases; bases with no gene match: 8. Germline V gene sequence: CDR1 SEHNR, CDR2 FQNEAQ (reference sequence). CDR3 length equals 16 residues.

The table lists this clone with a count of one. The chain is built from TRBV5-1 and TRBJ2-7; perhaps TRBD1 as D (5 bases). The germline V and J ends were trimmed by 5 bases and 6 bases, with 15 bases remaining between them. The CDR3 consists of 13 residues. The germline gives CDR1 SGHRS, CDR2 YFSETQ. The CDR3 loop is CASSTMQGGEQYF. The DNA for the CDR3 is TGCGCCAGCAGTACCATGCAGGGTGGCGAGCAGTACTTC.

The chain links TRBV25-1 to TRBJ1-4; D is possibly TRBD1 (5 bases). CDR3 size: 14 residues. Trimming shortened V by 3 bases and J by 3 bases, and 8 bases separated the two germline ends. The germline gives CDR1 MGHDK, CDR2 SYGVNS. The CDR3 sequence is CASSELGPNEKLFF. CDR3 sequence (DNA): TGTGCCAGCAGTGAGCTGGGGCCTAATGAAAAACTGTTTTTT.

This chain links TRBV6-5 with TRBJ2-7; 7 bases are shared with TRBD2. V was pared by 0 bases and J by 4 bases, with 6 bases of the junction left unmatched. The CDR3 is 15 amino acids. The V gene's germline CDR1 is MNHEY and CDR2 SVGAGI. This CDR3 is CASSYSTSGAYEQYF. Written as DNA, the CDR3 is TGTGCCAGCAGTTACTCGACCAGCGGGGCGTACGAGCAGTACTTC.

The J gene is TRBJ2-1, the V gene TRBV9, with 8 nucleotides matching TRBD1. In germline, CDR1 is SGDLS, CDR2 YYNGEE. V was pared by 7 bases and J by 8 bases, with 23 bases of the junction left unmatched. The CDR3 loop spans 18 amino acids. The CDR3 loop reads CASSQGRVVQGALDEQFF. The CDR3, as DNA: TGTGCCAGCTCCCAAGGTCGGGTTGTGCAGGGGGCGCTGGATGAGCAGTTCTTC.

This clone was counted only a few times. J is TRBJ1-5 and V is TRBV2; 8 nucleotides align to TRBD1. Germline trimming cut 4 bases from V and 6 bases from J; bases unmatched to any gene: 5. The CDR3 has 14 residues. Germline V gene sequence: CDR1 SNHLY, CDR2 FYNNEI. CDR3 DNA: TGTGCCAGCAGTGGGACAGGGAGGCGTCAGCCCCAGCATTTT. It translates to CASSGTGRRQPQHF. The whole variable domain, remainder taken from reference TRBV2 and TRBJ1-5, is EPEVTQTPSHQVTQMGQEVILRCVPISNHLYFYWYRQILGQKVEFLVSFYNNEISEKSEIFDDQFSVERPDGSNFTLKIRSTKLEDSAMYFCASSGTGRRQPQHFGDGTRLSIL.

The chain is built from TRBV9 and TRBJ2-7, with 9 nucleotides matching TRBD2. CDR3 length: 16 residues. Germline V gives CDR1 SGDLS, CDR2 YYNGEE. Trimming cost V 0 bases and J 3 bases; bases outside gene matches: 7. The CDR3 loop reads CASSVGSSGIYYEQYF. The CDR3 DNA follows: TGTGCCAGCAGCGTAGGCTCTAGCGGGATCTACTACGAGCAGTACTTC.